This TCR beta chain came from a study of PD-1 blockade in classical Hodgkin lymphoma. With no exception, relapse followed autologous stem cell transplantation in all patients, and brentuximab vedotin exposure varied. Generated by immunoSEQ multiplex PCR, the TCRdb table keeps only in-frame clones and is missing some. This sample has about 25,000 clones, with approximately 80% found just once. The CDR3 spans 13 residues. Trimming stripped 4 bases from V and 13 bases from J, with 19 bases between. CDR1 is MNHEY and CDR2 is SVGAGI in the germline V gene. The rearrangement links TRBV6-5 to TRBJ1-2, with D perhaps TRBD1 (5 bases). Sequenced material: peripheral blood mononuclear cells (PBMCs), taken before the second cycle of nivolumab. The TCR was taken from a human donor with classical Hodgkin lymphoma. Here the CDR3 DNA reads TGTGCCAGCAGTTCAGGCGGGACCCCTCGCAGCACCTTC. Translated: CASSSGGTPRSTF.